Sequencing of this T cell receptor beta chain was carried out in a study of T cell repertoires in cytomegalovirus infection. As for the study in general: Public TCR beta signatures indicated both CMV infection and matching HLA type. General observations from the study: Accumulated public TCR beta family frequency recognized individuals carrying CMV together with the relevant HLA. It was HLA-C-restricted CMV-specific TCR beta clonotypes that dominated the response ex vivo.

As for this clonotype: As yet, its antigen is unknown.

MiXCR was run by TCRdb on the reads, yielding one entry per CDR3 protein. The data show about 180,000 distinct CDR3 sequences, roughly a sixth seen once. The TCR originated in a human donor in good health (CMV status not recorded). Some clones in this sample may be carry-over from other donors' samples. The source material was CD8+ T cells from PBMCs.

Here the CDR3 reads CASSYVRNQPQHF. The CDR3 DNA reads as TGTGCCAGCAGTTACGTTCGAAATCAGCCCCAGCATTTT. The rearrangement uses TRBV6-2 or TRBV6-3 and TRBJ1-5; D unclear. The V end was cut by 2 bases, the J end by 4 bases, with 6 bases between. Germline assignment: CDR1 MNHEY and CDR2 SVGEGT. CDR3 length equals 13 residues.